A single sample gave rise to the 17 T cell receptor beta chains below, sequenced in a study of T cells after yellow fever vaccination. Via MiXCR, TCRdb re-called the 5' RACE reads, giving one row per CDR3 protein. The sample has about 340,000 distinct CDR3 sequences, 8.7% seen once; the top ten hold about a sixth. Source: PBMCs, taken on the day of the first yellow fever vaccination. These receptors were collected from a man between 18 and 35 years old who received the YFV17D yellow fever vaccine.

The V and J genes are TRBV27 and TRBJ2-1; D is uncertain. This CDR3 spans 15 amino acids. Germline V CDR1 and CDR2: MNHEY, SMNVEV (reference sequence). V was cut by 3 bases and J by 4 bases, with 13 bases left in between. The CDR3 nucleotides are TGTGCCAGCAGTTTGCTCCCAGCCCGTTACAATGAGCAGTTCTTC. Encoded protein: CASSLLPARYNEQFF.

This chain connects TRBV19 to TRBJ1-1; 9 bases are shared with TRBD1. Germline V CDR1 and CDR2: LNHDA, SQIVND (reference sequence). There are 19 residues in the CDR3. V gave up 6 bases and J gave up 0 bases; unmatched junction bases: 17. The CDR3 DNA reads as TGTGCCAGTAGCAAAGGCGATGGACAGGGGTATATTATGAACACTGAAGCTTTCTTT. Translated, it gives CASSKGDGQGYIMNTEAFF.

This clonotype appeared a few times. The rearrangement joins TRBV7-3 to TRBJ1-2; TRBD1 might be the D (5 bases). Germline V gives CDR1 SGHTA, CDR2 FQGTGA. The CDR3 is 16 residues long. Trimming removed 0 bases from V and 2 bases from J, with 13 bases in between. CDR3 sequence: CASSLTGGAGNYGYTF. The CDR3 DNA sequence: TGTGCCAGCAGCTTAACTGGGGGTGCAGGGAACTATGGCTACACCTTC.

The genes are TRBV20-1 and TRBJ2-2; 9 nucleotides align to TRBD2. Germline values: CDR1 DFQATT, CDR2 SNEGSKA (reference sequence). With V trimmed by 2 bases and J by 0 bases, 1 base remained unmatched. CDR3 length: 15 residues. The CDR3, as DNA: TGCAGTGCTAGATTAGCGGGGGCGAACACCGGGGAGCTGTTTTTT. Translation: CSARLAGANTGELFF.

This clonotype was seen ten or more times. The chain has TRBV7-9 and TRBJ1-1; TRBD1 agrees at 7 bases. V gave up 5 bases and J gave up 7 bases; unmatched junction bases: 13. Germline CDR1 is SEHNR and CDR2 is FQNEAQ (reference sequence). This CDR3 is 15 amino acids long. The CDR3 spells CASSPRTGYNLEAFF. The CDR3 DNA is TGTGCCAGCAGCCCACGGACAGGCTATAATCTTGAAGCTTTCTTT.

This clonotype was counted between two and nine times. V is TRBV5-1 and J is TRBJ1-3; D ambiguous. V gave up 0 bases and J gave up 0 bases, with 7 bases separating them. This CDR3 has 15 amino acids. Germline-derived CDR1 and CDR2 are SGHRS and YFSETQ. The CDR3 sequence: CASSLDSYSGNTIYF. CDR3 DNA: TGCGCCAGCAGCTTGGATAGCTACTCTGGAAACACCATATATTTT.

The rearrangement links TRBV18 to TRBJ2-7; D is possibly TRBD1 or TRBD2 (6 bases each). This CDR3 spans 15 amino acids. In germline, CDR1 is KGHSH, CDR2 LQKENI. V lost 1 base to trimming and J lost 2 bases, with 12 bases between them. This CDR3 is CASSPRGATTYEQYF. CDR3 nucleotide sequence: TGTGCCAGCTCACCACGGGGGGCGACAACCTACGAGCAGTACTTC.

This clonotype appeared many times. This CDR3 is CASSSGRNNEQFF. The CDR3 region has the DNA TGCGCCAGCAGCAGCGGACGCAACAATGAGCAGTTCTTC. The chain employs TRBV5-1 and TRBJ2-1; a weak D match, TRBD2 (5 bases). V gave up 4 bases and J gave up 5 bases, with 10 bases separating them. CDR3 size: 13 residues. CDR1 is SGHRS, CDR2 YFSETQ, per germline.

The chain joins TRBV20-1 to TRBJ1-5, with D perhaps TRBD1 (5 bases). From germline, CDR1 is DFQATT and CDR2 SNEGSKA (reference sequence). The V gene lost 0 bases and the J gene lost 1 base, with 13 bases spanning the gap. The CDR3 has 16 residues. CDR3 sequence (DNA): TGCAGTGCTAGAGATCACGCAGGGAGGAGCAATCAGCCCCAGCATTTT. Translation: CSARDHAGRSNQPQHF.

V is TRBV7-2 and J is TRBJ2-1; 14 bases map to TRBD2. The germline V gene has CDR1 SGHTA and CDR2 FQGNSA. This CDR3 region has 15 residues. Trimming removed 3 bases from V and 10 bases from J; junction bases left unmatched: 5. CDR3 nucleotides: TGTGCCAGCAGCTTGACTAGCGGGGGGGCTCTGGAGCAGTTCTTC. Translating gives CASSLTSGGALEQFF.

There are a few counts of this clonotype. The V call is TRBV29-1, the J call TRBJ2-2, with D perhaps matching TRBD1 or TRBD2 (5 bases each). The V gene's germline CDR1 is SQVTM and CDR2 ANQGSEA. Trimming removed 5 bases at V and 5 bases at J, with 15 bases between. The CDR3 contains 14 residues. The CDR3 bases are TGCAGCGTTACCCCCGGGACCCAAACCGGGGAGCTGTTTTTT. The encoded protein is CSVTPGTQTGELFF.

There are a few counts of this clonotype. The chain employs TRBV20-1 and TRBJ2-1; D is unresolved. Deletions cut 0 bases from V and 10 bases from J, with 13 bases between. Germline CDR1 and CDR2: DFQATT and SNEGSKA (reference sequence). CDR3 length: 13 amino acids. The DNA of the CDR3 is TGCAGTGCTAGAGATCTGGTTCGTAAGGAGCAGTTCTTC. Its translation: CSARDLVRKEQFF.

This clonotype has just a few counts. The CDR3 DNA is TGCAGCGTTGCGTGGGGGTTACCGTGGGAGCAGTACTTC. Translation: CSVAWGLPWEQYF. V gene TRBV29-1 combines with J gene TRBJ2-7; D may correspond to TRBD1 or TRBD2 (5 bases each). Between the trimmed V and J ends, which lost 4 bases and 7 bases, there was a span of 17 bases. Germline V gene sequence: CDR1 SQVTM, CDR2 ANQGSEA. The CDR3 has 13 residues.

This chain joins TRBV7-2 and TRBJ2-3, with D unclear. Germline assignment: CDR1 SGHTA and CDR2 FQGNSA. Deletions cut 9 bases from V and 2 bases from J, with 15 bases between. The CDR3 sequence is 14 residues long. In DNA, the CDR3 is TGTGCCAGTACCCGTTGGGATAACACAGATACGCAGTATTTT. Protein: CASTRWDNTDTQYF. Supplemented by reference TRBV7-2 and TRBJ2-3, the full variable domain reads GAGVSQSPSNKVTEKGKDVELRCDPISGHTALYWYRQSLGQGLEFLIYFQGNSAPDKSGLPSDRFSAERTGGSVSTLTIQRTQQEDSAVYLCASTRWDNTDTQYFGPGTRLTVL.

This chain joins TRBV11-1 and TRBJ2-1; 11 bases are shared with TRBD2. The CDR3 sequence is 18 residues long. CDR1 SGHAT and CDR2 FQDESV come from the germline V gene (reference sequence). The trim removed 5 bases at V and 6 bases at J, leaving 15 bases unmatched. The chain's CDR3 is CASSPHLAGGVVGNEQFF. CDR3 DNA: TGTGCCAGCAGCCCTCACTTAGCGGGGGGGGTAGTAGGCAATGAGCAGTTCTTC. The full variable domain, rest sourced from reference TRBV11-1 and TRBJ2-1, is EAEVAQSPRYKITEKSQAVAFWCDPISGHATLYWYRQILGQGPELLVQFQDESVVDDSQLPKDRFSAERLKGVDSTLKIQPAELGDSAMYLCASSPHLAGGVVGNEQFFGPGTRLTVL.

This chain joins TRBV10-3 and TRBJ1-5, with 10 bases that match TRBD1. The CDR3 contains 14 residues. The J segment lost 4 bases and the V segment lost 6 bases, leaving 3 bases of the junction unmatched. CDR1 is ENHRY and CDR2 is SYGVKD in the germline V gene. The CDR3 loop is CAISEGQGNQPQHF. As DNA, the CDR3 is TGTGCCATCAGCGAGGGACAGGGGAATCAGCCCCAGCATTTT.

This clonotype has just a few counts. V is TRBV7-3 and J is TRBJ1-1; D ambiguous. With 2 bases removed from V and 5 bases from J, the gap between germline ends came to 9 bases. Germline loops: CDR1 SGHTA, CDR2 FQGTGA. The CDR3 extends over 13 amino acids. Written as DNA, the CDR3 is TGTGCCAGCAGCTTATTATTGGTTACTGAAGCTTTCTTT. This gives the protein CASSLLLVTEAFF.